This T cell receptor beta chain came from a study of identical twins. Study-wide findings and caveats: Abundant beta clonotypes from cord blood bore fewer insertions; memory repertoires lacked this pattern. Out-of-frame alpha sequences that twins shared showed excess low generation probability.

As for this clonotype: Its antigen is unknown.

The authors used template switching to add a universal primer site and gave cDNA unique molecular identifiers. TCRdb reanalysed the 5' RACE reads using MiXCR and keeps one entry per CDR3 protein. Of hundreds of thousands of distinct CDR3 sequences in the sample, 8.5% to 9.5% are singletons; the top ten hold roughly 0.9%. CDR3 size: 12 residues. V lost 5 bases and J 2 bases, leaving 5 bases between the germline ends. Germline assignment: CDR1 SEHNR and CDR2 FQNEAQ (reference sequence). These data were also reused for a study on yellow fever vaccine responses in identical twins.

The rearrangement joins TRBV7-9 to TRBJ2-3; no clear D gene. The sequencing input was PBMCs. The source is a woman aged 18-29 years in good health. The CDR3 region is CASSPFTDTQYF. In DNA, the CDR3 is TGTGCCAGCAGCCCATTCACAGATACGCAGTATTTT.